Sequencing of this T cell receptor beta chain was carried out in a study of response to subunit inactivated influenza vaccine. TCRdb used MiXCR to reprocess the RT-PCR reads, holding one entry per CDR3 protein. Among approximately 310,000 distinct CDR3 sequences listed, 20% to 25% were seen once. Per germline, CDR1 SQVTM and CDR2 ANQGSEA. V shed 5 bases and J shed 6 bases, with 14 bases lying between them. This CDR3 is 13 amino acids long. The sample here was PBMCs from blood, taken about 19 months after vaccination. The sequence was collected from a man between 50 and 69 years old who received an inactivated influenza vaccine. The chain links TRBV29-1 to TRBJ2-1; D unresolved. The CDR3 spells CSVPIRVLNEQFF. CDR3 nucleotides: TGCAGCGTTCCCATCCGGGTGCTCAATGAGCAGTTCTTC.